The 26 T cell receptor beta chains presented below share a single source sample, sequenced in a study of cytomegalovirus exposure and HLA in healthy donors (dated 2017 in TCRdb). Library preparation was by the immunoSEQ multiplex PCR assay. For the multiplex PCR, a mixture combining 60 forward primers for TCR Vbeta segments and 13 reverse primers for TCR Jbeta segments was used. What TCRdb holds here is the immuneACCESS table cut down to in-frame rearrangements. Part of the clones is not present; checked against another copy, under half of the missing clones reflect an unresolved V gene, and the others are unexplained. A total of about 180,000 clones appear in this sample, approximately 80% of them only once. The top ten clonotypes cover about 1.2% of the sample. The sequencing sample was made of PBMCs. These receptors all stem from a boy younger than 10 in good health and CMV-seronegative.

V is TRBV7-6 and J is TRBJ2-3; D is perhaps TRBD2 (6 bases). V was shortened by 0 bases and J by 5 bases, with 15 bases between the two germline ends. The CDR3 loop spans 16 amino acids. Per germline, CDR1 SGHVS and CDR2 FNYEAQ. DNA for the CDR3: TGTGCCAGCAGCTTAGCCCCTAGTGGGCGGGGAGATACGCAGTATTTT. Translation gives CASSLAPSGRGDTQYF.

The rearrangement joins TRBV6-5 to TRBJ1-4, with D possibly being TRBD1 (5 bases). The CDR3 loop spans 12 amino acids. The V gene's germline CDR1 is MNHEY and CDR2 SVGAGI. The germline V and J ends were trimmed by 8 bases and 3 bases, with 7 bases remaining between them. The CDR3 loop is CASQGSNEKLFF. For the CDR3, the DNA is TGTGCCAGCCAGGGCTCTAATGAAAAACTGTTTTTT.

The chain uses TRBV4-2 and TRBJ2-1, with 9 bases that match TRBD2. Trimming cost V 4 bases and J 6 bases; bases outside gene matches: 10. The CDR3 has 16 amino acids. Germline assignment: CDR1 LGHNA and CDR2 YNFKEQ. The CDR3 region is CASSRSLAGEINEQFF. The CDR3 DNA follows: TGTGCCAGCAGCCGCTCCTTAGCGGGGGAGATCAATGAGCAGTTCTTC.

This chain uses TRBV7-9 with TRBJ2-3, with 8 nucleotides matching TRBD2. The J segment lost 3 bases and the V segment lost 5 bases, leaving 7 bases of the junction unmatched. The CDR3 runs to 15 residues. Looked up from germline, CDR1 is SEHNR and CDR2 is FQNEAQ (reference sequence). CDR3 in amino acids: CASSVSGGTTDTQYF. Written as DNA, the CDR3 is TGTGCCAGCAGCGTGAGCGGGGGAACGACAGATACGCAGTATTTT.

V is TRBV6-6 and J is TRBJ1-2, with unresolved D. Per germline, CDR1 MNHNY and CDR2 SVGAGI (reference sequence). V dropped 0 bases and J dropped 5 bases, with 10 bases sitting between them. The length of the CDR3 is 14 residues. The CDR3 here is CASSYSPGVYGYTF. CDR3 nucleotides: TGTGCCAGCAGTTACTCGCCGGGAGTGTATGGCTACACCTTC.

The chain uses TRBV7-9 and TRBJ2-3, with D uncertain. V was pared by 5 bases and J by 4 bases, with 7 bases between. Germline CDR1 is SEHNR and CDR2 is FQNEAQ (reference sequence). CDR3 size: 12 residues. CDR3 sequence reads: CASSTTPDTQYF. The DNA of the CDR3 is TGTGCCAGCAGCACTACCCCAGATACGCAGTATTTT.

The CDR3 region is CASSPPGQGTEAFF. The CDR3 DNA is TGTGCCAGCAGTCCGCCCGGACAGGGCACTGAAGCTTTCTTT. The chain has TRBV6-5 and TRBJ1-1; TRBD1 matches at 8 bases. J gave up 4 bases and V 5 bases, and 6 bases lay outside the gene matches. The CDR3 loop spans 14 amino acids. CDR1 and CDR2 (germline): MNHEY, SVGAGI.

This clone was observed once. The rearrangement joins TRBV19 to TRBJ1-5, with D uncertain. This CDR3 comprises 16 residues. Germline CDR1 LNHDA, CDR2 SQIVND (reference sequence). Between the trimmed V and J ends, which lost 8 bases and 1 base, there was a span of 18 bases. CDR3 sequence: CASAESFRSSNQPQHF. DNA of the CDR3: TGTGCCAGTGCTGAATCCTTTCGGAGCAGCAATCAGCCCCAGCATTTT.

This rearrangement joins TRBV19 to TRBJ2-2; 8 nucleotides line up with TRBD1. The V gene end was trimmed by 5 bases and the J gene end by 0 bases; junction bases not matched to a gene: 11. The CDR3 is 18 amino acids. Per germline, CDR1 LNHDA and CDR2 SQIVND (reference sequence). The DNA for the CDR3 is TGTGCCAGTAGTGACGGGACAGGTATTGTTGCGAACACCGGGGAGCTGTTTTTT. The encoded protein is CASSDGTGIVANTGELFF.

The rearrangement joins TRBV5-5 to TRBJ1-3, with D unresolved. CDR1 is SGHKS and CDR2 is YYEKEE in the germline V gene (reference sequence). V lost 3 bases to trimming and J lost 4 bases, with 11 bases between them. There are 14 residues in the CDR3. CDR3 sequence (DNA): TGTGCCAGCAGCTCGCGGATTTTAGGAAACACCATATATTTT. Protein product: CASSSRILGNTIYF.

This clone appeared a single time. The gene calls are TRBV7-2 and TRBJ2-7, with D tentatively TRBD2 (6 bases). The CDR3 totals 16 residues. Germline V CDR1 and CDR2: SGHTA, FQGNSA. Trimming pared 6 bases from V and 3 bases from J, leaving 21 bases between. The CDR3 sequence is CASSLSVLARLYEQYF. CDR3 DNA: TGTGCCAGCAGTCTAAGTGTCCTAGCGAGACTCTACGAGCAGTACTTC.

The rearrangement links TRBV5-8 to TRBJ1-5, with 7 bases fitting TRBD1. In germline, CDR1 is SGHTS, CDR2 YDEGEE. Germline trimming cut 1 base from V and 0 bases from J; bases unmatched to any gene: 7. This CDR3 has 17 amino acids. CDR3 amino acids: CASSLRDSSYSNQPQHF. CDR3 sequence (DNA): TGTGCCAGCAGCTTGCGGGACAGCAGTTATAGCAATCAGCCCCAGCATTTT.

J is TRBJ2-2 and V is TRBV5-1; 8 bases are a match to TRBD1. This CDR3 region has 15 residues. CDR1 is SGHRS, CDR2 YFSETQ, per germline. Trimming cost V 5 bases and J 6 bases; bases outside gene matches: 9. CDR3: CASSSDRGWAGELFF. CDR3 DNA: TGCGCCAGCAGTTCAGACAGGGGATGGGCCGGGGAGCTGTTTTTT. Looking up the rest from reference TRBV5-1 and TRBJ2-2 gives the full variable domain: KAGVTQTPRYLIKTRGQQVTLSCSPISGHRSVSWYQQTPGQGLQFLFEYFSETQRNKGNFPGRFSGRQFSNSRSEMNVSTLELGDSALYLCASSSDRGWAGELFFGEGSRLTVL.

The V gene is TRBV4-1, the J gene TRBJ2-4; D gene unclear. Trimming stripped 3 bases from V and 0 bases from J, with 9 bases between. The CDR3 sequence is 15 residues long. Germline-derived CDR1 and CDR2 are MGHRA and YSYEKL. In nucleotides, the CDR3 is TGCGCCAGCAGCCAGTTAGTTTTAGCCAAAAACATTCAGTACTTC. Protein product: CASSQLVLAKNIQYF.

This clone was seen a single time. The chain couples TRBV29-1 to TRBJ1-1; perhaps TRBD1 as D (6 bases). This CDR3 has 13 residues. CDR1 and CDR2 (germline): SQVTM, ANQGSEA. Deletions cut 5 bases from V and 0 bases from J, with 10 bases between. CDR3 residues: CSVPTGMNTEAFF. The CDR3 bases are TGCAGCGTTCCAACAGGGATGAACACTGAAGCTTTCTTT.

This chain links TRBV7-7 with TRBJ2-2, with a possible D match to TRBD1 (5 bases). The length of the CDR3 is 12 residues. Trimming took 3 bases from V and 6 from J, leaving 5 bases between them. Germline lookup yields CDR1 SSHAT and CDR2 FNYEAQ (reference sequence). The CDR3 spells CASSFRAGELFF. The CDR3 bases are TGTGCCAGCAGCTTCAGGGCCGGGGAGCTGTTTTTT. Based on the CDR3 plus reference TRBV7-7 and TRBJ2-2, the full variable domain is GAGVSQSPRYKVTKRGQDVTLRCDPISSHATLYWYQQALGQGPEFLTYFNYEAQPDKSGLPSDRFSAERPEGSISTLTIQRTEQRDSAMYRCASSFRAGELFFGEGSRLTVL.

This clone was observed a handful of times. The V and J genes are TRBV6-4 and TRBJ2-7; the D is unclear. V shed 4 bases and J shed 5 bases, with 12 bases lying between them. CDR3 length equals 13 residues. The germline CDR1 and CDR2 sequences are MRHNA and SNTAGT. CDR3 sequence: CASSASPPDEQYF. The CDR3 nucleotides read TGTGCCAGCAGTGCGAGCCCCCCCGACGAGCAGTACTTC.

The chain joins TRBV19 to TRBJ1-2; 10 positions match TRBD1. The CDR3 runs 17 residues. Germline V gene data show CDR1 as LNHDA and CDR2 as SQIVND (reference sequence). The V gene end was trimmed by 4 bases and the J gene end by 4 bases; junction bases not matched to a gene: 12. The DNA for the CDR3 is TGTGCCAGTAGTACCACCGGGACAGGGGATATTGCCTATGGCTACACCTTC. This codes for CASSTTGTGDIAYGYTF.

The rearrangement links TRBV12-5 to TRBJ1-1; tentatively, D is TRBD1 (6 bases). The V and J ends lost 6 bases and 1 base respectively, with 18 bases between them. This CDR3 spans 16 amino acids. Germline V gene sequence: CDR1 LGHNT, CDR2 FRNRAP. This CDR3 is CASGPGGGRANTEAFF. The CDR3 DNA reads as TGTGCTAGTGGGCCCGGCGGGGGGCGGGCGAACACTGAAGCTTTCTTT.

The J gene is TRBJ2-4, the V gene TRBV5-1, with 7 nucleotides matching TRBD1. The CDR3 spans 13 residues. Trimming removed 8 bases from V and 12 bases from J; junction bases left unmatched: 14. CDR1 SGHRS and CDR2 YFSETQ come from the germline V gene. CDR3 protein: CASHRDSLDSQYF. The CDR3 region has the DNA TGCGCCAGTCACCGGGACAGTCTGGACAGTCAGTACTTC.

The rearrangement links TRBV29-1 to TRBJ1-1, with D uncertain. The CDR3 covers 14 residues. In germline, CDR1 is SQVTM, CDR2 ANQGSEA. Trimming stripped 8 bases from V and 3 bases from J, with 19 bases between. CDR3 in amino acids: CSSGRQTSYTEAFF. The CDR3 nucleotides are TGCAGCTCCGGTCGGCAGACAAGTTACACTGAAGCTTTCTTT.

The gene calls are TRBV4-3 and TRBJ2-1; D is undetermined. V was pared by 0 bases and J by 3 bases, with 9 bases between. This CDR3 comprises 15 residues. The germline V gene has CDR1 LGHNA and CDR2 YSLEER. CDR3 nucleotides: TGCGCCAGCAGCCAAGATCGGGTGGGCTACAATGAGCAGTTCTTC. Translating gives CASSQDRVGYNEQFF.

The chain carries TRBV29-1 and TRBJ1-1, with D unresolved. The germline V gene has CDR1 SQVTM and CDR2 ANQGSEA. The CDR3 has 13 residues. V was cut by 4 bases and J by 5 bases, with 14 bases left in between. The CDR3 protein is CSVGFQSGTEAFF. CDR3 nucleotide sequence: TGCAGCGTTGGGTTTCAATCGGGGACTGAAGCTTTCTTT.

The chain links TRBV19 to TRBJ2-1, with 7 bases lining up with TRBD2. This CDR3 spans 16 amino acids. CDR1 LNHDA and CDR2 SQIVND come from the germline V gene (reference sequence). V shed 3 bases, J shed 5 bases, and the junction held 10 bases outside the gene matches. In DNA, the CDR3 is TGTGCCAGTAGTATCCGACTAGCCCCCATCCACAATGAGCAGTTCTTC. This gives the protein CASSIRLAPIHNEQFF.

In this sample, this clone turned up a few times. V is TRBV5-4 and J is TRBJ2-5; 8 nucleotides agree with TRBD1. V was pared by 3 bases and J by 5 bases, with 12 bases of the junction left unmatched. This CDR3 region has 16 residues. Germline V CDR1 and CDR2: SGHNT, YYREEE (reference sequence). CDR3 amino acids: CASSSAARGLVETQYF. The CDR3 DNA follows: TGTGCCAGCAGCTCAGCCGCCAGGGGGCTGGTGGAGACCCAGTACTTC.

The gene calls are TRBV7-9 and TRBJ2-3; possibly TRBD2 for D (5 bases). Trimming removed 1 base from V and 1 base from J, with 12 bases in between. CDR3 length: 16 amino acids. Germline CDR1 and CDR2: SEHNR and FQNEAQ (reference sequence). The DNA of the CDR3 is TGTGCCAGCAGCTTAGATAGGGAGATTCGCACAGATACGCAGTATTTT. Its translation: CASSLDREIRTDTQYF.